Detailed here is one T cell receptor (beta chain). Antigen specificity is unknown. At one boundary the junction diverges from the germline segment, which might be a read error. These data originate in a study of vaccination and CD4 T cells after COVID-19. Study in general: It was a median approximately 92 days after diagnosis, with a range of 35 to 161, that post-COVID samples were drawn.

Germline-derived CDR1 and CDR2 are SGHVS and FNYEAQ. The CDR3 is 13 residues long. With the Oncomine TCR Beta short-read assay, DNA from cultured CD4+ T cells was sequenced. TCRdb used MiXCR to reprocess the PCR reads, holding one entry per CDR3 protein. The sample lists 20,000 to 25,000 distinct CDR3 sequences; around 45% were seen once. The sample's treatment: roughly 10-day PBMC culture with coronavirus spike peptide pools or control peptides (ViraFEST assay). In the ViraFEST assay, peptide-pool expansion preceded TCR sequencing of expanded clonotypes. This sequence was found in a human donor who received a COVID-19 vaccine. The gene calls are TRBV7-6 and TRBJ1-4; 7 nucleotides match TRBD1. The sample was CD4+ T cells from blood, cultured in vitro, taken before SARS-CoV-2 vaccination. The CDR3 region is CASSPLTGTDYSF. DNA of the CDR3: TGTGCCAGCAGCCCGCTTACCGGGACAGATTATTCTTTT.